This T cell receptor beta chain appears in the sequencing data of a study of OX40 agonist ivuxolimab in advanced cancers. Sequencing used immunoSEQ multiplex PCR; TCRdb keeps in-frame clones, though not all of them. Of 35,000 to 40,000 clones in the sample, 87% were seen once. This CDR3 is 13 amino acids long. J gave up 6 bases and V 4 bases, and 5 bases lay outside the gene matches. Per the germline V gene, CDR1 is SGHRS and CDR2 is YFSETQ. Sequenced material: CD4+ or CD8+ T cells sorted from blood, taken in a trial of the OX40 agonist ivuxolimab. The clonotype comes from an adult with an advanced solid tumor such as melanoma, head and neck, liver or kidney cancer. The chain has TRBV5-1 and TRBJ2-5, with TRBD2 matching 8 bases. The DNA of the CDR3 is TGCGCCAGCAGCGGGGGACTAGGGCAGACCCAGTACTTC. The encoded protein is CASSGGLGQTQYF.